These 27 T cell receptor beta chains were sequenced from one sample in a study of response to subunit inactivated influenza vaccine. TCRdb passed the RT-PCR reads through MiXCR, listing each CDR3 protein once. The data contain approximately 500,000 distinct CDR3 sequences, about 15% of them singletons. Material: PBMCs from blood, obtained about 12 days after vaccination. All receptors come from a man in his forties or fifties who received an inactivated influenza vaccine.

The table lists this clonotype with a few counts. The DNA for the CDR3 is TGCGCCAGCAGCCATGTGGGGGGCCTTGCGACCCAGTACTTC. It specifies CASSHVGGLATQYF. The chain carries TRBV4-3 and TRBJ2-5; the D call may be TRBD1 or TRBD2 (6 bases each). The CDR3 runs 14 residues. Germline CDR1 is LGHNA and CDR2 is YSLEER. The V end lost 3 bases, the J end lost 7 bases, and 15 bases lay between the germline ends.

This clonotype was recorded a few times. The V call is TRBV19, the J call TRBJ2-1, with 11 bases fitting TRBD1. Trimming cost V 5 bases and J 1 base; bases outside gene matches: 10. Germline CDR1 and CDR2: LNHDA and SQIVND (reference sequence). The CDR3 spans 18 residues. CDR3 loop: CASSVPPGQGASYNEQFF. Here the CDR3 DNA reads TGTGCCAGTAGTGTACCCCCAGGACAGGGGGCTTCCTACAATGAGCAGTTCTTC.

This clonotype was found a few times. The V call is TRBV20-1, the J call TRBJ2-3, with D possibly called TRBD1 or TRBD2 (5 bases each). The V and J ends lost 4 bases and 6 bases respectively, with 11 bases between them. The CDR3 contains 12 residues. Looked up from germline, CDR1 is DFQATT and CDR2 is SNEGSKA (reference sequence). This chain's CDR3 is CSAIGGPDTQYF. In DNA form, the CDR3 reads TGCAGTGCTATTGGGGGACCCGATACGCAGTATTTT.

In its sample, this clonotype was seen a few times. The chain recombines TRBV6-2 or TRBV6-3 with TRBJ2-7; D uncertain. This CDR3 is 13 amino acids long. CDR1 MNHEY and CDR2 SVGEGT come from the germline V gene. Trimming removed 3 bases at V and 2 bases at J, with 8 bases between. Here the CDR3 DNA reads TGTGCCAGCAGTTATTTAGGTCCCTACGAGCAGTACTTC. It yields the protein CASSYLGPYEQYF.

This clonotype occurred a few times. The genes are TRBV14 and TRBJ1-2; D is perhaps TRBD1 (5 bases). V was pared by 4 bases and J by 1 base, with 16 bases between. This CDR3 is 16 amino acids long. Germline V gene lookup returns CDR1 SGHDN and CDR2 FVKESK. This CDR3 is CASSRHKGQGNYGYTF. The CDR3 DNA sequence: TGTGCCAGCAGCCGCCACAAAGGGCAGGGTAACTATGGCTACACCTTC.

DNA of the CDR3: TGTGCCAGCAGTTGGGGGCCCCCCGGCACAGATACGCAGTATTTT. As protein: CASSWGPPGTDTQYF. The V call is TRBV27, the J call TRBJ2-3; possible D gene TRBD1, 6 bases. V was trimmed by 4 bases and J by 1 base, leaving 12 bases between them. The CDR3 consists of 15 residues. Germline values: CDR1 MNHEY, CDR2 SMNVEV (reference sequence).

This clonotype came up a few times. The chain uses TRBV15 and TRBJ1-5; D not resolved. Deletions cut 3 bases from V and 4 bases from J, with 7 bases between. The CDR3 sequence is 13 residues long. Germline V gene lookup returns CDR1 LNHNV and CDR2 YYDKDF (reference sequence). CDR3 DNA: TGTGCCACCAGCAGGATGGGGAATCAGCCCCAGCATTTT. Encoded protein: CATSRMGNQPQHF.

The V call is TRBV5-1, the J call TRBJ2-1; D gene unclear. Germline loops: CDR1 SGHRS, CDR2 YFSETQ. The CDR3 covers 13 residues. V lost 4 bases and J lost 5, with 10 bases in between. The CDR3 nucleotides read TGCGCCAGCAGCATCGGGCCTAACAATGAGCAGTTCTTC. It yields the protein CASSIGPNNEQFF.

CDR3 coding DNA: TGTGCCAGCAGTTCAACCGGGACTAGCTACAATGAGCAGTTCTTC. Translation gives CASSSTGTSYNEQFF. The chain uses TRBV12-3 or TRBV12-4 and TRBJ2-1, with 8 bases fitting TRBD2. With 4 bases clipped from V and 3 bases from J, the junction kept 5 bases outside the gene matches. The CDR3 runs 15 residues.

This clonotype was observed a handful of times. The V gene is TRBV6-1, the J gene TRBJ1-2; D ambiguous. Trimming shortened V by 6 bases and J by 4 bases, and 12 bases separated the two germline ends. The CDR3 consists of 13 residues. Looked up from germline, CDR1 is MNHNS and CDR2 is SASEGT. The CDR3 region is CASRVGMGYGYTF. The DNA of the CDR3 is TGTGCCAGCAGAGTGGGGATGGGCTATGGCTACACCTTC.

V and J are TRBV11-2 and TRBJ1-4; D unclear. The CDR3 contains 15 residues. Germline V CDR1 and CDR2: SGHAT, FQNNGV. Trimming took off 5 bases at V and 1 base at J, with 11 bases between the two ends. The CDR3 DNA reads TGTGCCAGCAGCCCCCGGTGGAAAACTAATGAAAAACTGTTTTTT. This gives the protein CASSPRWKTNEKLFF. The full variable domain, with the rest looked up from reference TRBV11-2 and TRBJ1-4, is EAGVAQSPRYKIIEKRQSVAFWCNPISGHATLYWYQQILGQGPKLLIQFQNNGVVDDSQLPKDRFSAERLKGVDSTLKIQPAKLEDSAVYLCASSPRWKTNEKLFFGSGTQLSVL.

This clonotype was recorded many times. The chain joins TRBV5-1 to TRBJ1-4, with 10 bases identical to TRBD1. Trimming removed 3 bases from V and 5 bases from J; junction bases left unmatched: 7. The CDR3 is made up of 16 amino acids. Germline loops: CDR1 SGHRS, CDR2 YFSETQ. This CDR3 reads CASSSGPGQGNEKLFF. The CDR3 region has the DNA TGCGCCAGCAGCTCCGGGCCGGGACAGGGGAATGAAAAACTGTTTTTT.

This clonotype has just a few counts. The rearrangement uses TRBV27 and TRBJ2-3; 13 bases match TRBD2. Germline CDR1 and CDR2: MNHEY and SMNVEV (reference sequence). V gave up 0 bases and J gave up 2 bases; unmatched junction bases: 5. The CDR3 sequence is 18 residues long. Here the CDR3 reads CASSLSPTSGGFTDTQYF. The CDR3 bases are TGTGCCAGCAGTTTATCCCCGACTAGCGGGGGGTTCACAGATACGCAGTATTTT.

This clonotype was seen a handful of times. In DNA form, the CDR3 reads TGTGCCAGCAGCCAAGGGCTAGCGGGAGGAGGAGCAGATACGCAGTATTTT. Its translation is CASSQGLAGGGADTQYF. The gene calls are TRBV4-2 and TRBJ2-3, with 11 bases lining up with TRBD2. Germline trimming cut 1 base from V and 4 bases from J; bases unmatched to any gene: 7. Germline V lookup: CDR1 LGHNA, CDR2 YNFKEQ. The length of the CDR3 is 17 residues.

This clonotype was observed a few times. The chain is built from TRBV3-1 and TRBJ1-5, with 10 bases identical to TRBD1. Trimming removed 4 bases from V and 7 bases from J; junction bases left unmatched: 4. The germline gives CDR1 LGHDT, CDR2 YNNKEL (reference sequence). The CDR3 totals 14 residues. Written as DNA, the CDR3 is TGTGCCAGCAGCCCGGGACAGGGGACCCAGCCCCAGCATTTT. Amino acid sequence: CASSPGQGTQPQHF.

Only a few counts were recorded for this clonotype. The chain combines TRBV10-3 with TRBJ2-7; D is possibly TRBD1 (6 bases). V lost 3 bases, J lost 4 bases, and 16 bases lay in between. This CDR3 comprises 15 residues. Germline CDR1 is ENHRY and CDR2 is SYGVKD. Here the CDR3 reads CAISDLTGQGYEQYF. CDR3 bases: TGTGCCATCAGTGACCTCACAGGCCAGGGGTACGAGCAGTACTTC.

The rearrangement joins TRBV4-2 to TRBJ2-2; TRBD1 matches 11 bases. With V trimmed by 0 bases and J by 4 bases, 10 bases remained unmatched. CDR3 length equals 19 residues. Germline CDR1 reads LGHNA; CDR2 reads YNFKEQ. The CDR3 sequence is CASSQDSGQGAGGTGELFF. CDR3 in DNA: TGTGCCAGCAGCCAAGATAGTGGACAGGGGGCTGGCGGCACCGGGGAGCTGTTTTTT.

In its sample, this clonotype was seen a few times. J is TRBJ1-1 and V is TRBV5-1; the D is unclear. V was shortened by 0 bases and J by 4 bases, with 10 bases between the two germline ends. Germline V gives CDR1 SGHRS, CDR2 YFSETQ. This CDR3 spans 14 amino acids. Here the CDR3 reads CASSLAWVSTEAFF. The CDR3, as DNA: TGCGCCAGCAGCTTGGCGTGGGTTTCCACTGAAGCTTTCTTT.

V usage is TRBV5-1 and J usage is TRBJ2-3; D is undetermined. CDR3 length: 15 residues. The V and J ends lost 9 bases and 2 bases respectively, with 19 bases between them. Germline values: CDR1 SGHRS, CDR2 YFSETQ. The CDR3 DNA reads TGCGCCACCGCTGAGCTACCAGAAAACACAGATACGCAGTATTTT. Its translation is CATAELPENTDTQYF.

The chain links TRBV7-6 to TRBJ2-1; TRBD2 agrees at 7 bases. Trimming took 6 bases from V and 5 from J; bases not matched to a gene: 7. Germline-derived CDR1 and CDR2 are SGHVS and FNYEAQ. CDR3 length: 14 residues. CDR3 in DNA: TGTGCCAGCAGGAAAGCGGGGAGAGACAATGAGCAGTTCTTC. Amino acids: CASRKAGRDNEQFF.

This clonotype has just a few counts. The chain links TRBV18 to TRBJ2-5; D unresolved. V was shortened by 4 bases and J by 3 bases, with 6 bases between the two germline ends. Germline CDR1 is KGHSH and CDR2 is LQKENI. The CDR3 loop spans 12 amino acids. CDR3 sequence (DNA): TGTGCCAGCTCACTACTAAAAGAGACCCAGTACTTC. This translates into CASSLLKETQYF.

The gene calls are TRBV3-1 and TRBJ2-1; a weak D match, TRBD1 (5 bases). V was clipped by 1 base and J by 1 base, with 17 bases between them. CDR1 is LGHDT and CDR2 is YNNKEL in the germline V gene (reference sequence). The CDR3 runs to 18 residues. CDR3 sequence reads: CASSQGIKRKGSYNEQFF. For the CDR3, the DNA is TGTGCCAGCAGCCAAGGAATCAAGCGAAAGGGGTCCTACAATGAGCAGTTCTTC.

This clonotype was seen more than once but under ten times. The J gene is TRBJ2-7, the V gene TRBV9; 8 positions match TRBD2. The CDR3 spans 15 residues. J lost 2 bases, V lost 7 bases, and 11 bases had no gene match. Germline V CDR1 and CDR2: SGDLS, YYNGEE. The CDR3 loop reads CASRVLSGSTYEQYF. In nucleotides, the CDR3 is TGTGCCAGCCGTGTACTCAGCGGGAGCACCTACGAGCAGTACTTC.

V is TRBV20-1 and J is TRBJ2-1; no firm D call. Germline CDR1 and CDR2: DFQATT and SNEGSKA (reference sequence). This CDR3 contains 15 residues. V gave up 1 base and J gave up 0 bases, with 10 bases separating them. Written as DNA, the CDR3 is TGCAGTGCTAGAGGCGTCCAGGACTCCTACAATGAGCAGTTCTTC. It encodes CSARGVQDSYNEQFF.

In its sample, this clonotype was seen a few times. The chain links TRBV2 to TRBJ2-2, with TRBD2 identical over 8 bases. The CDR3 has 15 amino acids. Germline V lookup: CDR1 SNHLY, CDR2 FYNNEI. The V segment lost 10 bases and the J segment 0 bases; nucleotides outside the gene matches: 7. CDR3 in DNA: TGTGCCACCACAAGCGGGAGTGCGAACACCGGGGAGCTGTTTTTT. Its protein is CATTSGSANTGELFF. The variable domain in full, completed from reference TRBV2 and TRBJ2-2, reads EPEVTQTPSHQVTQMGQEVILRCVPISNHLYFYWYRQILGQKVEFLVSFYNNEISEKSEIFDDQFSVERPDGSNFTLKIRSTKLEDSAMYFCATTSGSANTGELFFGEGSRLTVL.

The chain combines TRBV6-1 with TRBJ2-7; 7 bases line up with TRBD2. The CDR3 covers 16 residues. With 6 bases clipped from V and 3 bases from J, the junction kept 14 bases outside the gene matches. The germline V gene has CDR1 MNHNS and CDR2 SASEGT. The DNA for the CDR3 is TGTGCCAGCAGCCTCCGTATCGGGACTAACGTCTACGAGCAGTACTTC. Amino acids: CASSLRIGTNVYEQYF.

The chain is built from TRBV10-3 and TRBJ2-2; 11 nucleotides align to TRBD2. After removal of 6 bases from V and 1 base from J, the junction contained 1 base not matched to a gene. The CDR3 loop spans 15 amino acids. The germline CDR1 and CDR2 sequences are ENHRY and SYGVKD. Written as DNA, the CDR3 is TGTGCCATCAGGACTAGCGGGATGAACACCGGGGAGCTGTTTTTT. This translates into CAIRTSGMNTGELFF.